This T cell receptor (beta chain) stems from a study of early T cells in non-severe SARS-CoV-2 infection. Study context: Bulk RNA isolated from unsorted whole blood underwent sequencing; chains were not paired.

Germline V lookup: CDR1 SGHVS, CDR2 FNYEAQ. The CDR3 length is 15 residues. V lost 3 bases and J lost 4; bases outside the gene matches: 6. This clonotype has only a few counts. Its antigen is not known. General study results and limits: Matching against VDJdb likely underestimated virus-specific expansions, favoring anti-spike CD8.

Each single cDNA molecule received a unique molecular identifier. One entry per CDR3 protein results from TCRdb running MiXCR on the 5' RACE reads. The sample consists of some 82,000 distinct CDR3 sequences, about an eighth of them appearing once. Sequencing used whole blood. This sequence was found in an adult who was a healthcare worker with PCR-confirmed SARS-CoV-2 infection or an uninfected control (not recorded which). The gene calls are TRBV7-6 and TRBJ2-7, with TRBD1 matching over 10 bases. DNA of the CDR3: TGTGCCAGCAGCTTTCAATCGGGACAGGGGTACGAGCAGTACTTC. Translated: CASSFQSGQGYEQYF.